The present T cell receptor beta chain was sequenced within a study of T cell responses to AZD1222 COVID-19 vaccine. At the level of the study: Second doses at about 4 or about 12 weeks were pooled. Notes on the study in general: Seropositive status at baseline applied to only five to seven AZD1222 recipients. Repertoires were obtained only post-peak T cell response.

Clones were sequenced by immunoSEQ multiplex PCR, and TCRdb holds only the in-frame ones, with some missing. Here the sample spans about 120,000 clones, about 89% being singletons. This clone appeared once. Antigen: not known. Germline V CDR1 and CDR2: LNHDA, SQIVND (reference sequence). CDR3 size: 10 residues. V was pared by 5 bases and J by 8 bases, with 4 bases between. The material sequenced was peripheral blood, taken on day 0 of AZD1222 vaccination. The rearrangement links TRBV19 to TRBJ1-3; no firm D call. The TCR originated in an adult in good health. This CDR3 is CASSADTIYF. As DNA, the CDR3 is TGTGCCAGTAGTGCGGACACCATATATTTT.